This paragraph covers one T cell receptor beta chain sequence. Its antigen remains unknown. This entry belongs to a study of cytomegalovirus exposure and HLA in healthy donors. Study results and caveats: Available immune exposure information was restricted to CMV serostatus only. Per a later analysis, HLA-associated TCR beta chains showed more clonal expansion than other, equally common TCR beta chains.

The donors were healthy bone marrow donors. Primers included in the PCR were 60 Vbeta and 13 Jbeta primers. Clones were read by immunoSEQ multiplex PCR, and TCRdb kept only the in-frame ones, dropping some. The table shows 120,000 to 150,000 clones, with about 80% occurring only once. V lost 3 bases and J lost 2, with 10 bases in between. Germline V gene lookup returns CDR1 LNHDA and CDR2 SQIVND (reference sequence). This CDR3 is built from 14 residues. J is TRBJ1-1 and V is TRBV19, with D unresolved. Specimen: PBMCs. The source of this sequence is a male donor in good health and CMV-seronegative. This CDR3 reads CASSISRGNTEAFF. CDR3 in DNA: TGTGCCAGTAGTATTTCTAGAGGAAACACTGAAGCTTTCTTT.